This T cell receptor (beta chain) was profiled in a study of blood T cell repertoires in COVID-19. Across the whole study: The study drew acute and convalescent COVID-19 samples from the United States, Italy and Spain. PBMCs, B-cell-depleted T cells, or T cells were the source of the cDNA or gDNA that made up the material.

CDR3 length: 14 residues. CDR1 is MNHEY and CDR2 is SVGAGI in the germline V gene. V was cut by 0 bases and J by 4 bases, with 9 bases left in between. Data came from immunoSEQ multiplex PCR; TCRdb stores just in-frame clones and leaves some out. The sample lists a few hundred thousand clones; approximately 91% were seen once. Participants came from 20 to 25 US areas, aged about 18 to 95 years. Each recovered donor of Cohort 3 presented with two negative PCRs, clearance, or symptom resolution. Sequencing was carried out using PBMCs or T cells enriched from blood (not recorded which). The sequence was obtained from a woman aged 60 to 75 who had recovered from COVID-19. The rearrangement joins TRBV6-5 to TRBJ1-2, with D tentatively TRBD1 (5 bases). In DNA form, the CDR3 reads TGTGCCAGCAGTTACTCGGGGCAGATCTATGGCTACACCTTC. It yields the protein CASSYSGQIYGYTF.